This T cell receptor (beta chain) was sequenced during a study of shared clonotypes between healthy human individuals. Study in general: CD4 naive and CD4 memory each took three plates per donor, while CD8 naive took two and CD8 memory one.

Those who donated were healthy HIV-negative adults, with no recent acute infections or vaccinations reported. Splitting of CD4+ cells produced CD45RA+ naive and CD45RA-negative memory subsets. The CDR3 contains 15 residues. Germline CDR1 SGHRS, CDR2 YFSETQ. Trimming removed 4 bases from V and 4 bases from J; junction bases left unmatched: 7. Study-level results: With few donors, the genetic and exposure-history diversity represented was limited.

Sequencing used immunoSEQ multiplex PCR; TCRdb keeps in-frame clones, though not all of them. The sample has about 2 million clones, 95% seen once; the top ten hold 0.1% to 0.15%. About this clone itself: The antigen remains unidentified.

This TCR was sampled from a man aged 18 to 35 in good health. The chain has TRBV5-1 and TRBJ1-5; the match to TRBD1 covers 8 bases. The material sequenced was naive CD4+ T cells sorted from blood. Subset meaning: CD45RA+ positively selected. The CDR3 spells CASSDGTGLNQPQHF. CDR3 nucleotide sequence: TGCGCCAGCAGCGACGGGACAGGATTGAATCAGCCCCAGCATTTT.